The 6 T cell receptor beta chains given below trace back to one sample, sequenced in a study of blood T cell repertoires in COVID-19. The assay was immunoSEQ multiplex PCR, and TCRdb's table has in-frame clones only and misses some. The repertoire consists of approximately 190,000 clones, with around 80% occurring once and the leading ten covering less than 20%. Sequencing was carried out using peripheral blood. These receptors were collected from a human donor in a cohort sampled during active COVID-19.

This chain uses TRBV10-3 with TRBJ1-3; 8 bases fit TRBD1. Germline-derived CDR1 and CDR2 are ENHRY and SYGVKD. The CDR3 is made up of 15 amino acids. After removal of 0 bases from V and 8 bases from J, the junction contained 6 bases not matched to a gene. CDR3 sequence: CAISESTGVGHTIYF. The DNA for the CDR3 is TGTGCCATCAGTGAGTCGACAGGGGTTGGGCACACCATATATTTT.

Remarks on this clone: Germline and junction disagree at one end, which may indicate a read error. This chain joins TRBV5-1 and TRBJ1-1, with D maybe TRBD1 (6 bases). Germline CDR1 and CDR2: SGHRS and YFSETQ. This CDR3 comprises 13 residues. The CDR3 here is CASEGQPGTQAFF. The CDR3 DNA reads TGCGCCAGCGAGGGACAACCAGGCACTCAAGCTTTCTTT.

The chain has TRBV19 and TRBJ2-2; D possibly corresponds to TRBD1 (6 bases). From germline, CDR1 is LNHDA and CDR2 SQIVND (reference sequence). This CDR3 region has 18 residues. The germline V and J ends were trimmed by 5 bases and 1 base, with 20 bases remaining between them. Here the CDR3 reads CASSGWGHRGRNTGELFF. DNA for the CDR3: TGTGCCAGTAGTGGATGGGGACACCGAGGGCGGAACACCGGGGAGCTGTTTTTT.

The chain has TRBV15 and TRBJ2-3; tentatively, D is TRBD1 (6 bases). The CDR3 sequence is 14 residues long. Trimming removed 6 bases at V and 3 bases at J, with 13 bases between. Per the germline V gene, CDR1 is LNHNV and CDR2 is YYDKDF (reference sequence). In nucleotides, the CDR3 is TGTGCCACCAGAGGGGTGGGGGCGACAGATACGCAGTATTTT. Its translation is CATRGVGATDTQYF.

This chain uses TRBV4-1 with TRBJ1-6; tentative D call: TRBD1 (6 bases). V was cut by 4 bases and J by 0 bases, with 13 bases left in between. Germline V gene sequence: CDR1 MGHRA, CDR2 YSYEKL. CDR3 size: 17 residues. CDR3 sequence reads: CASSRGQASSYNSPLHF. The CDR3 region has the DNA TGCGCCAGCAGCCGGGGACAAGCGAGCTCCTATAATTCACCCCTCCACTTT.

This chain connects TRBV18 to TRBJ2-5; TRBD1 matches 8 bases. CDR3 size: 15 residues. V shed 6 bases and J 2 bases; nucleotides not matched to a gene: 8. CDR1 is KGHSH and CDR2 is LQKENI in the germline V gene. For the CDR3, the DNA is TGTGCCAGCTCGCCGACAGGGGTGCTTCAAGAGACCCAGTACTTC. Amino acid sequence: CASSPTGVLQETQYF. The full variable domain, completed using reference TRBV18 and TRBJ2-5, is NAGVMQNPRHLVRRRGQEARLRCSPMKGHSHVYWYRQLPEEGLKFMVYLQKENIIDESGMPKERFSAEFPKEGPSILRIQQVVRGDSAAYFCASSPTGVLQETQYFGPGTRLLVL.